Following are 27 T cell receptor beta chains from one sample sequenced in a study of blood T cells in healthy people across ages. A second about 7 to 12 cycle PCR used barcoded and J-beta primers. TCRdb recomputed calls from the 5' RACE reads with MiXCR, one row per CDR3 protein. This repertoire shows about 1.4 million distinct CDR3 sequences, roughly 64% found once; its top ten account for approximately 7%. The specimen sequenced was blood. All receptors derive from a man in his late teens or twenties in good health.

This chain joins TRBV12-3 or TRBV12-4 and TRBJ1-2; the D gene is possibly TRBD1 (5 bases). Trimming cost V 3 bases and J 8 bases, with 22 bases left between them. The length of the CDR3 is 16 residues. CDR3 DNA sequence: TGTGCCAGCAGTTTCTCCTGGGGGGGATTCAGCTCGGGCTACACCTTC. Encoded protein: CASSFSWGGFSSGYTF.

This clonotype is a singleton in its sample. This rearrangement joins TRBV27 to TRBJ2-1, with TRBD2 matching over 12 bases. CDR3 length: 15 residues. Looked up from germline, CDR1 is MNHEY and CDR2 is SMNVEV (reference sequence). The ends lost 5 bases at V and 10 bases at J; junction bases unmatched: 9. This CDR3 is CASSPRLAGEYEQFF. The CDR3 bases are TGTGCCAGCAGTCCCCGACTAGCGGGGGAGTACGAGCAGTTCTTC.

Comments on this clonotype: One end of the junction is discordant with germline, which a read error may explain. The V and J genes are TRBV12-3 or TRBV12-4 and TRBJ2-3; D is possibly TRBD2 (6 bases). The CDR3 consists of 15 residues. CDR3 sequence (DNA): TGCGCCAGCAGTTTTATAACGGACTACACAGATACGCAGTATTTT. Translated, it gives CASSFITDYTDTQYF.

CDR3 DNA sequence: TGTGCCAGCAGCCACCCTAGCGACGAGCAGTTCTTC. Translated, it gives CASSHPSDEQFF. This chain links TRBV7-8 with TRBJ2-1, with a possible D match to TRBD2 (6 bases). Deletions cut 5 bases from V and 10 bases from J, with 12 bases between. CDR1 SGHVS and CDR2 FQNEAQ come from the germline V gene. CDR3 length equals 12 residues. Looking up the rest from reference TRBV7-8 and TRBJ2-1 gives the full variable domain: GAGVSQSPRYKVAKRGQDVALRCDPISGHVSLFWYQQALGQGPEFLTYFQNEAQLDKSGLPSDRFFAERPEGSVSTLKIQRTQQEDSAVYLCASSHPSDEQFFGPGTRLTVL.

The table lists this clonotype with a few counts. This rearrangement joins TRBV12-3 or TRBV12-4 to TRBJ2-3; D not resolved. The CDR3 extends over 14 amino acids. Trimming left V 7 bases short and J 1 base short, with 12 bases between. The CDR3 sequence is CASTPRAGTDTQYF. CDR3 in DNA: TGTGCCAGCACCCCTCGCGCGGGCACAGATACGCAGTATTTT.

The chain has TRBV27 and TRBJ2-1, with D unclear. The CDR3 is 14 amino acids. The germline gives CDR1 MNHEY, CDR2 SMNVEV (reference sequence). Trimming cost V 2 bases and J 9 bases, with 14 bases left between them. The CDR3 here is CASSLVLTPAEQFF. For the CDR3, the DNA is TGTGCCAGCAGTTTAGTCCTCACTCCGGCTGAGCAGTTCTTC.

This rearrangement joins TRBV2 to TRBJ2-3, with 11 bases aligning to TRBD2. Losses at the gene ends were 3 bases for V and 3 bases for J; bases not matched to a gene: 8. CDR1 is SNHLY and CDR2 is FYNNEI in the germline V gene. The CDR3 covers 17 residues. CDR3 DNA sequence: TGTGCCAGCAGTGATCGGCCTAGCGGGGGGTTTACAGATACGCAGTATTTT. Amino acid sequence: CASSDRPSGGFTDTQYF.

Only a few counts were recorded for this clonotype. The chain recombines TRBV12-3 or TRBV12-4 with TRBJ1-2; no reliable D call. V lost 4 bases, J lost 4 bases, and 10 bases lay in between. The CDR3 is 13 residues long. CDR3 region: CASSSRISYGYTF. The CDR3 DNA sequence: TGTGCCAGCAGTTCCCGCATTTCCTATGGCTACACCTTC.

The chain is built from TRBV3-1 and TRBJ2-4; D possibly corresponds to TRBD2 (6 bases). The V end was cut by 3 bases, the J end by 6 bases, with 15 bases between. The germline CDR1 and CDR2 sequences are LGHDT and YNNKEL (reference sequence). This CDR3 contains 15 residues. CDR3 loop: CASSQRGGDRNIQYF. The CDR3 DNA is TGTGCCAGCAGCCAGCGAGGAGGGGATAGAAACATTCAGTACTTC.

The chain uses TRBV20-1 and TRBJ2-1, with 8 positions matching TRBD2. This CDR3 has 15 residues. Germline V lookup: CDR1 DFQATT, CDR2 SNEGSKA (reference sequence). V was clipped by 3 bases and J by 1 base; unmatched bases: 5. In nucleotides, the CDR3 is TGCAGTGCTAGCCGGCTAGCGGGTTCCTACAATGAGCAGTTCTTC. Translating gives CSASRLAGSYNEQFF.

A remark on this clonotype: A clone one base away is much larger, so this may be a read error. This chain links TRBV5-1 with TRBJ2-6, with D hard to call. The CDR3 length is 15 residues. Germline-derived CDR1 and CDR2 are SGHRS and YFSETQ. The CDR3 spells CVSSLSASGANVLTF. CDR3 nucleotide sequence: TGCGTCAGCAGCCTGTCAGCCTCTGGGGCCAACGTCCTGACTTTC.

The rearrangement uses TRBV20-1 and TRBJ1-2; D uncertain. The V end lost 3 bases, the J end lost 4 bases, and 12 bases lay between the germline ends. From germline, CDR1 is DFQATT and CDR2 SNEGSKA (reference sequence). This CDR3 has 13 amino acids. CDR3: CSASSRGIYGYTF. CDR3 in DNA: TGCAGTGCTAGCTCCCGAGGGATCTATGGCTACACCTTC.

The chain uses TRBV28 and TRBJ2-4; maybe TRBD1 (5 bases). The DNA end is a closer match to TRBJ2-7, so the J assignment may be wrong. This CDR3 has 13 amino acids. The germline gives CDR1 MDHEN, CDR2 SYDVKM. The CDR3 spells CATASGLSYEQYF. The CDR3 region has the DNA TGTGCTACAGCTTCAGGGCTTTCCTACGAGCAGTACTTC.

This clonotype was picked up one time. The J gene is TRBJ1-1, the V gene TRBV6-6; D gene ambiguous. V was shortened by 6 bases and J by 4 bases, with 9 bases between the two germline ends. CDR3 length: 12 residues. Germline V CDR1 and CDR2: MNHNY, SVGAGI (reference sequence). As DNA, the CDR3 is TGTGCCAGCAGCACGATTGGCACTGAAGCTTTCTTT. As protein: CASSTIGTEAFF.

V usage is TRBV10-3 and J usage is TRBJ2-7; D might be TRBD1 (5 bases). CDR1 is ENHRY and CDR2 is SYGVKD in the germline V gene. The V end was cut by 10 bases, the J end by 2 bases, with 18 bases between. The CDR3 runs to 14 residues. In nucleotides, the CDR3 is TGTGCCACCCTTTCGGACATCACCACCTACGAGCAGTACTTC. Translating it yields CATLSDITTYEQYF.

The J gene is TRBJ2-5, the V gene TRBV4-1, with a possible D match to TRBD1 (6 bases). V lost 2 bases and J lost 5, with 15 bases in between. CDR1 and CDR2 (germline): MGHRA, YSYEKL. The CDR3 runs to 15 residues. This CDR3 reads CASSQPARGGETQYF. In DNA, the CDR3 is TGCGCCAGCAGCCAACCCGCCAGGGGTGGGGAGACCCAGTACTTC.

V and J are TRBV14 and TRBJ2-2; the match to TRBD1 covers 7 bases. V lost 5 bases and J lost 0; bases outside the gene matches: 9. This CDR3 region has 17 residues. CDR1 and CDR2 (germline): SGHDN, FVKESK. The CDR3 protein is CASSIRTGRPNTGELFF. Here the CDR3 DNA reads TGTGCCAGCAGCATTCGGACAGGAAGACCGAACACCGGGGAGCTGTTTTTT.

The chain has TRBV12-3 or TRBV12-4 and TRBJ1-3, with D unclear. This CDR3 spans 13 amino acids. V gave up 5 bases and J gave up 0 bases, with 5 bases separating them. This chain's CDR3 is CASSGRSGNTIYF. The CDR3 nucleotides are TGTGCCAGCAGTGGGCGCTCTGGAAACACCATATATTTT.

V and J are TRBV29-1 and TRBJ2-7; possible D gene TRBD1, 5 bases. Trimming stripped 8 bases from V and 2 bases from J, with 16 bases between. The CDR3 spans 13 residues. The germline gives CDR1 SQVTM, CDR2 ANQGSEA. The CDR3 reads CSIAVQGPYEQYF. The CDR3 DNA follows: TGCAGCATTGCCGTTCAGGGCCCCTACGAGCAGTACTTC.

The genes are TRBV6-6 and TRBJ1-6, with D possibly being TRBD1 (5 bases). V lost 2 bases and J lost 6, with 11 bases in between. Germline V gives CDR1 MNHNY, CDR2 SVGAGI (reference sequence). The CDR3 extends over 15 amino acids. CDR3 sequence: CASSYGGGGNSPLHF. In DNA, the CDR3 is TGTGCCAGCAGTTACGGTGGGGGAGGTAATTCACCCCTCCACTTT.

The CDR3 nucleotides are TGTGCCAGCACCGTCGACAGGGAGGTAGTACACGAATATCAGCCCCAGCATTTT. It is translated as CASTVDREVVHEYQPQHF. The chain is built from TRBV6-1 and TRBJ1-5, with 7 bases fitting TRBD1. V lost 7 bases to trimming and J lost 5 bases; unmatched junction nucleotides: 20. The CDR3 runs to 18 residues. The V gene's germline CDR1 is MNHNS and CDR2 SASEGT.

This clonotype was seen a few times. The CDR3 region is CSARDSLAGANEQFF. CDR3 DNA: TGCAGTGCTAGAGATAGCCTAGCGGGGGCCAATGAGCAGTTCTTC. The rearrangement links TRBV20-1 to TRBJ2-1, with 10 bases identical to TRBD2. This CDR3 contains 15 residues. Germline V gene data show CDR1 as DFQATT and CDR2 as SNEGSKA (reference sequence). Germline trimming cut 0 bases from V and 6 bases from J; bases unmatched to any gene: 5.

Concerning this clonotype: A junction boundary mismatches the germline segment, possibly from a read error. This chain joins TRBV2 and TRBJ2-3, with 13 bases lining up with TRBD2. CDR3 size: 15 residues. CDR1 is SNHLY and CDR2 is FYNNEI in the germline V gene. CDR3 sequence (DNA): TGTGCCAGCAGGGCGGGACTAGCGGGAATGGATATGCAGTATTTT. Residues: CASRAGLAGMDMQYF.

This rearrangement joins TRBV3-1 to TRBJ2-7; 10 bases agree with TRBD2. J was trimmed by 5 bases and V by 8 bases; bases with no gene match: 12. CDR1 and CDR2 (germline): LGHDT, YNNKEL (reference sequence). This CDR3 has 15 amino acids. The CDR3 here is CASETGSSGRNEQYF. DNA of the CDR3: TGTGCCAGCGAAACCGGGAGTAGCGGGAGGAACGAGCAGTACTTC.

The chain uses TRBV2 and TRBJ2-2; 8 bases line up with TRBD2. After removal of 8 bases from V and 1 base from J, the junction contained 3 bases not matched to a gene. Germline CDR1 reads SNHLY; CDR2 reads FYNNEI. This CDR3 spans 14 amino acids. The CDR3 nucleotides read TGTGCCAGCGGTCGGGAGGGGAACACCGGGGAGCTGTTTTTT. Translating it yields CASGREGNTGELFF.

The chain couples TRBV11-2 to TRBJ2-7, with D maybe TRBD1 (6 bases). Per the germline V gene, CDR1 is SGHAT and CDR2 is FQNNGV. CDR3 length: 14 residues. V was cut by 5 bases and J by 3 bases, with 14 bases left in between. In DNA form, the CDR3 reads TGTGCCAGCAGCCCAGAGACAGGATACTACGAGCAGTACTTC. This codes for CASSPETGYYEQYF.

V and J are TRBV25-1 and TRBJ1-4; a weak D match, TRBD1 (5 bases). The CDR3 spans 16 residues. CDR1 is MGHDK and CDR2 is SYGVNS in the germline V gene. Trimming shortened V by 3 bases and J by 4 bases, and 15 bases separated the two germline ends. DNA for the CDR3: TGTGCCAGCAGTGAGGGTAGGGCTCAGGGTAATGAAAAACTGTTTTTT. Translating it yields CASSEGRAQGNEKLFF.